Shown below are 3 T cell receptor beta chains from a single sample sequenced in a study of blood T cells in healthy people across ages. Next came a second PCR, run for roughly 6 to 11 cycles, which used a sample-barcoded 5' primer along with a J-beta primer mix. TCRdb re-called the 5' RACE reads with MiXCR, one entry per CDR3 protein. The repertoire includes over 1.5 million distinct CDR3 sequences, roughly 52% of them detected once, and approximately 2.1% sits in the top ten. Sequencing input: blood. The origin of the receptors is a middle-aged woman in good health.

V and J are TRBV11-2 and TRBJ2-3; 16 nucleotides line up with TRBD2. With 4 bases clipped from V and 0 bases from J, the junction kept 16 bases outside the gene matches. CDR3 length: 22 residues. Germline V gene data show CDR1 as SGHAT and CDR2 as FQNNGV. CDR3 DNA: TGTGCCAGCAGCTCCCCCGATATAGGGGGGACTAGCGGGGGGGTTAGCACAGATACGCAGTATTTT. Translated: CASSSPDIGGTSGGVSTDTQYF.

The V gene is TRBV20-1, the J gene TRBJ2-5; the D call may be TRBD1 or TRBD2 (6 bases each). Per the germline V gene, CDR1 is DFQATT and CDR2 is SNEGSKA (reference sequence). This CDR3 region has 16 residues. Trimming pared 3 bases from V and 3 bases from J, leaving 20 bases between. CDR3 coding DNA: TGCAGTGCTAGGAGGGGGTTGGCGGGGAGGAAAGAGACCCAGTACTTC. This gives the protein CSARRGLAGRKETQYF.

For the CDR3, the DNA is TGTGCCAGCAGCTTAGGCGACGGGGGCACAGATACGCAGTATTTT. Translation: CASSLGDGGTDTQYF. The chain recombines TRBV7-2 with TRBJ2-3; weak D call: TRBD2 (5 bases). Germline loops: CDR1 SGHTA, CDR2 FQGNSA. The V end lost 1 base, the J end lost 1 base, and 9 bases lay between the germline ends. The CDR3 totals 15 residues.